One and the same sample provided the 21 T cell receptor beta chains below, sequenced in a study of cytomegalovirus exposure and HLA in healthy donors. The study ran its PCR with 60 Vbeta and 13 Jbeta primers. Profiling relied on immunoSEQ multiplex PCR, and the TCRdb table lists in-frame clones only, not all of them. The sample's table shows 35,000 to 45,000 clones. What was sequenced was PBMCs. These receptors originate from a male donor in good health and CMV-seronegative.

The chain combines TRBV10-3 with TRBJ2-5; 9 nucleotides align to TRBD1. Germline values: CDR1 ENHRY, CDR2 SYGVKD. V was clipped by 6 bases and J by 2 bases; unmatched bases: 1. The CDR3 has 13 residues. The CDR3 region is CAISDRGQETQYF. The CDR3 region has the DNA TGTGCCATCAGCGACAGGGGGCAAGAGACCCAGTACTTC.

The chain is built from TRBV9 and TRBJ2-2; tentatively, D is TRBD2 (6 bases). The CDR3 spans 17 residues. From germline, CDR1 is SGDLS and CDR2 YYNGEE. V was cut by 3 bases and J by 2 bases, with 17 bases left in between. CDR3 nucleotide sequence: TGTGCCAGCAGCGATTCTCATGTGGGGGGAAACACCGGGGAGCTGTTTTTT. Translated, it gives CASSDSHVGGNTGELFF. Full variable domain (outside the CDR3, taken from reference TRBV9 and TRBJ2-2): DSGVTQTPKHLITATGQRVTLRCSPRSGDLSVYWYQQSLDQGLQFLIQYYNGEERAKGNILERFSAQQFPDLHSELNLSSLELGDSALYFCASSDSHVGGNTGELFFGEGSRLTVL.

V usage is TRBV7-9 and J usage is TRBJ1-2; D is unclear. The germline V gene encodes CDR1 SEHNR and CDR2 FQNEAQ (reference sequence). The ends were cut back, 3 bases at V and 7 bases at J, with 15 bases in the middle. This CDR3 region has 14 residues. The CDR3, as DNA: TGTGCCAGCAGCTTGAGAGCCGTGAGAGCTGGCTACACCTTC. This gives the protein CASSLRAVRAGYTF.

The chain recombines TRBV6-5 with TRBJ2-1; 8 nucleotides align to TRBD2. Losses at the gene ends were 6 bases for V and 10 bases for J; bases not matched to a gene: 8. Germline-derived CDR1 and CDR2 are MNHEY and SVGAGI. This CDR3 region has 13 residues. CDR3 sequence reads: CASSLGGAIEQFF. CDR3 in DNA: TGTGCCAGCAGCCTCGGGGGGGCGATCGAGCAGTTCTTC.

In DNA form, the CDR3 reads TGTGCCAGCAGTGTTCTCTCAGGGGGTCAGAGGACTGAAGCTTTCTTT. It specifies CASSVLSGGQRTEAFF. V and J are TRBV2 and TRBJ1-1; 7 bases match TRBD1. CDR1 and CDR2 from the germline V gene are SNHLY and FYNNEI. This CDR3 is 16 amino acids long. Unmatched junction bases numbered 13, after V lost 4 bases and J lost 5 bases.

The CDR3 region has the DNA TGTGCCAGCAGCCCATTTGGGTCAGCGGGGATCAATGAGCAGTTCTTC. Its protein product is CASSPFGSAGINEQFF. The chain couples TRBV9 to TRBJ2-1; 7 bases line up with TRBD2. Germline assignment: CDR1 SGDLS and CDR2 YYNGEE. V trimming: 4 bases; J trimming: 6 bases; junction bases outside the gene matches: 13. The CDR3 runs to 16 residues.

The CDR3 here is CASSEQQGAGTQYF. CDR3 DNA: TGTGCCAGCAGTGAACAACAGGGTGCAGGGACCCAGTACTTC. The chain links TRBV25-1 to TRBJ2-5, with D possibly TRBD1 on 6 matching bases. This CDR3 has 14 residues. CDR1 is MGHDK, CDR2 SYGVNS, per germline. Trimming removed 2 bases from V and 7 bases from J, with 14 bases in between.

The chain has TRBV19 and TRBJ1-1, with D hard to call. Germline CDR1 reads LNHDA; CDR2 reads SQIVND (reference sequence). V was pared by 2 bases and J by 4 bases, with 11 bases between. There are 14 residues in the CDR3. The chain's CDR3 is CASSIKAGVTEAFF. CDR3 nucleotides: TGTGCCAGTAGTATAAAGGCGGGCGTCACTGAAGCTTTCTTT.

The rearrangement joins TRBV5-4 to TRBJ2-3; TRBD2 agrees at 9 bases. The CDR3 loop spans 18 amino acids. J was trimmed by 0 bases and V by 3 bases; bases with no gene match: 11. CDR1 and CDR2 (germline): SGHNT, YYREEE (reference sequence). The DNA of the CDR3 is TGTGCCAGCAGCTCCCGGCGGGCGGGGGGGAAGAGCACAGATACGCAGTATTTT. This translates into CASSSRRAGGKSTDTQYF.

This chain uses TRBV2 with TRBJ2-1, with unresolved D. V lost 8 bases to trimming and J lost 6 bases, with 8 bases between them. The CDR3 loop spans 11 amino acids. Germline lookup yields CDR1 SNHLY and CDR2 FYNNEI. The CDR3 sequence is CASWAGNEQFF. CDR3 coding DNA: TGTGCCAGCTGGGCAGGCAATGAGCAGTTCTTC.

This chain joins TRBV7-2 and TRBJ2-5; 8 bases agree with TRBD1. Germline CDR1 SGHTA, CDR2 FQGNSA. The CDR3 totals 17 residues. V shed 0 bases and J 11 bases; nucleotides not matched to a gene: 17. The CDR3: CASSLAVLRDRPFEQYF. The CDR3 bases are TGTGCCAGCAGCTTAGCGGTTTTACGGGACAGGCCGTTTGAGCAGTACTTC.

The chain joins TRBV9 to TRBJ2-7, with a possible D match to TRBD2 (6 bases). Germline lookup yields CDR1 SGDLS and CDR2 YYNGEE. Deletions cut 3 bases from V and 2 bases from J, with 12 bases between. The CDR3 totals 14 residues. The DNA for the CDR3 is TGTGCCAGCAGCGCGGGGGACGGTGCCTACGAGCAGTACTTC. Translated: CASSAGDGAYEQYF.

CDR3 in amino acids: CASIKDRGSTDTQYF. The CDR3 nucleotides read TGTGCCAGCATAAAGGACAGGGGGAGCACAGATACGCAGTATTTT. V gene TRBV6-6 combines with J gene TRBJ2-3, with 10 bases lining up with TRBD1. Germline V gene data show CDR1 as MNHNY and CDR2 as SVGAGI (reference sequence). J lost 0 bases, V lost 7 bases, and 4 bases had no gene match. The CDR3 covers 15 residues.

This chain uses TRBV6-5 with TRBJ1-6; TRBD1 is a possible D gene (6 bases). The V and J ends lost 4 bases and 5 bases respectively, with 15 bases between them. CDR1 and CDR2 (germline): MNHEY, SVGAGI. This CDR3 has 16 residues. The CDR3 here is CASSSVGAYDNSPLHF. DNA for the CDR3: TGTGCCAGCAGTTCAGTGGGGGCGTATGATAATTCACCCCTCCACTTT.

CDR3 DNA: TGTGCCAGTAGCGACCGGGGGGGGTTCGGTCAGCCCCAGCATTTT. Translation: CASSDRGGFGQPQHF. The chain couples TRBV19 to TRBJ1-5; possible D gene TRBD1, 5 bases. There are 15 residues in the CDR3. The germline CDR1 and CDR2 sequences are LNHDA and SQIVND (reference sequence). The V end was cut by 6 bases, the J end by 6 bases, with 18 bases between. The complete variable domain, with remaining parts taken from reference TRBV19 and TRBJ1-5, reads DGGITQSPKYLFRKEGQNVTLSCEQNLNHDAMYWYRQDPGQGLRLIYYSQIVNDFQKGDIAEGYSVSREKKESFPLTVTSAQKNPTAFYLCASSDRGGFGQPQHFGDGTRLSIL.

V is TRBV6-1 and J is TRBJ1-4; D remains unclear. The V gene lost 4 bases and the J gene lost 12 bases, with 12 bases spanning the gap. In germline, CDR1 is MNHNS, CDR2 SASEGT. This CDR3 spans 12 amino acids. The CDR3 DNA follows: TGTGCCAGCAGTGGATTTGCGGCGGAACTGTTTTTT. Translating gives CASSGFAAELFF.

The genes are TRBV27 and TRBJ2-7, with 8 bases lining up with TRBD1. CDR1 is MNHEY, CDR2 SMNVEV, per germline (reference sequence). This CDR3 is built from 14 residues. V shed 6 bases, J shed 5 bases, and the junction held 9 bases outside the gene matches. The CDR3: CASSSMTGEDEQYF. CDR3 coding DNA: TGTGCCAGCAGCTCTATGACAGGGGAGGACGAGCAGTACTTC.

The V and J genes are TRBV19 and TRBJ2-3; a possible D gene is TRBD2 (5 bases). The CDR3 loop spans 17 amino acids. Trimming pared 4 bases from V and 1 base from J, leaving 18 bases between. Looked up from germline, CDR1 is LNHDA and CDR2 is SQIVND (reference sequence). CDR3 amino acids: CASSTPYQVRGTDTQYF. In nucleotides, the CDR3 is TGTGCCAGTAGTACCCCTTATCAGGTGAGGGGCACAGATACGCAGTATTTT.

The chain recombines TRBV7-3 with TRBJ2-5; possibly TRBD2 for D (6 bases). Per the germline V gene, CDR1 is SGHTA and CDR2 is FQGTGA. The germline V and J ends were trimmed by 5 bases and 4 bases, with 17 bases remaining between them. CDR3 length: 15 residues. CDR3 coding DNA: TGTGCCAGCAGCCCAGCTACCGGGGGTAGAGAGACCCAGTACTTC. Translated, it gives CASSPATGGRETQYF.

The V gene is TRBV5-1, the J gene TRBJ2-2, with 10 bases identical to TRBD2. CDR3 length equals 17 residues. J lost 2 bases, V lost 5 bases, and 9 bases had no gene match. From germline, CDR1 is SGHRS and CDR2 YFSETQ. CDR3 protein: CASRRGAGGTNTGELFF. CDR3 DNA: TGCGCCAGCAGACGAGGAGCGGGGGGGACAAACACCGGGGAGCTGTTTTTT.

V gene TRBV28 combines with J gene TRBJ2-5; D may be TRBD2 (6 bases). Looked up from germline, CDR1 is MDHEN and CDR2 is SYDVKM. The CDR3 length is 13 residues. Trimming stripped 5 bases from V and 1 base from J, with 8 bases between. The CDR3 DNA reads TGTGCCAGCAGTGGGACTCCCCAAGAGACCCAGTACTTC. Translated, it gives CASSGTPQETQYF.